The rows below give T cell receptor beta chains drawn from one sample of a study of cytomegalovirus exposure and HLA in healthy donors. Clones were read by immunoSEQ multiplex PCR, and TCRdb kept only the in-frame ones, dropping some. The sample carries about 150,000 clones, about 75% recorded once. Sequencing was carried out using PBMCs. The source is a woman under 40 in good health and CMV-seronegative. The CDR3 runs from the conserved cysteine through the conserved F or W.

V gene	J gene	CDR3 protein
TRBV10-3	TRBJ1-1	CAIRVGQGADEAFF
TRBV6-5	TRBJ1-1	CASSSDRNTEAFF
TRBV28	TRBJ2-2	CASSFSGELFF
TRBV27	TRBJ1-4	CASSPRGHATNEKLFF
TRBV29-1	TRBJ2-7	CSVGQGADEQYF
TRBV7-2	TRBJ1-5	CASSSVKGNQPQHF
TRBV7-9	TRBJ2-7	CASSLRTTYEQYF
TRBV6-1	TRBJ2-6	CASKSSGSGANVLTF
TRBV9	TRBJ2-2	CASSVVPSPNTGELFF
TRBV2	TRBJ1-5	CASSDGRVSNQPQHF
TRBV9	TRBJ2-7	CASSVGVRGHEQYF
TRBV5-1	TRBJ2-7	CASSLASGFSYEQYF
TRBV5-8	TRBJ1-2	CASSPAVRGSYGYTF
TRBV5-1	TRBJ2-7	CASSFGAPYEQYF
TRBV30	TRBJ2-7	CAWSALHEQYF
TRBV7-3	TRBJ1-1	CASSLTGRTEAFF
TRBV13	TRBJ1-3	CASSLGQAENTIYF
TRBV18	TRBJ1-1	CASSPAGLNTEAFF
TRBV6-1	TRBJ1-4	CASSEDATNEKLFF
TRBV29-1	TRBJ1-1	CSVEPRDGNTEAFF
TRBV9	TRBJ2-1	CASSRKRGAYNEQFF
TRBV4-3	TRBJ1-1	CASRKDTNTEAFF
TRBV30	TRBJ1-5	CAWSVQGASNQPQHF
TRBV6-6	TRBJ1-5	CASTRGPNQPQHF
TRBV6-1	TRBJ1-3	CASRPTGGKRNTIYF
TRBV7-2	TRBJ2-7	CASSSQNDRETYEQYF
TRBV5-1	TRBJ2-3	CASRRRSSGRGADTQYF
TRBV6-6	TRBJ2-3	CASSYITGTDTQYF
TRBV5-5	TRBJ2-1	CASSLVGSGGIQFF
TRBV7-2	TRBJ1-2	CASSARPGQGNYGYTF
TRBV4-2	TRBJ1-5	CASSQERLPNQPQHF
TRBV7-9	TRBJ2-7	CASSLVEGVREQYF
TRBV27	TRBJ2-7	CASSLTASYEQYF
TRBV7-9	TRBJ1-4	CASSHGTVINEKLFF
TRBV5-4	TRBJ2-3	CASSSRGITDTQYF
TRBV15	TRBJ2-2	CATSRRTGGGGELFF
TRBV5-1	TRBJ2-1	CASSKQGAKLYNEQFF
TRBV11-2	TRBJ2-7	CASSQDRGREQYF
TRBV9	TRBJ1-4	CASSPSARGGNEKLFF
TRBV9	TRBJ2-3	CASSVDLPGRTGDTQYF
TRBV21-1	TRBJ1-4	CASSKTRPPWDEKLFF
TRBV9	TRBJ2-7	CASSVAGTSAYEQYF
TRBV12-2	TRBJ1-2	CASRLVGAGDFFYGYTF
TRBV9	TRBJ1-3	CASSVVGQGQNTIYF
TRBV4-2	TRBJ1-2	CASSRTEDRVSNYGYTF
TRBV5-1	TRBJ2-5	CASSLEARRETQYF